The 18 T cell receptor beta chains reported below all come from one sample, sequenced in a study of blood T cells in healthy people across ages. Then a second PCR, running roughly 7 to 11 cycles, was carried out with a sample-barcoded 5' primer and a J-beta primer mix. TCRdb called the 5' RACE reads again in MiXCR, with one record for every CDR3 protein. Of approximately 900,000 distinct CDR3 sequences in the sample, around 46% were seen once. Input material: blood. The origin of the receptors is a man under 40 in good health.

This clonotype was seen a few times. The V gene is TRBV6-2 or TRBV6-3, the J gene TRBJ2-1; 8 nucleotides agree with TRBD2. Germline V gene lookup returns CDR1 MNHEY and CDR2 SVGEGT. The CDR3 sequence is 18 residues long. J was trimmed by 1 base and V by 8 bases; bases with no gene match: 16. The CDR3 nucleotides read TGTGCCAGCCTTACCCCCACATCGGTAGCGGGGTCCTACAATGAGCAGTTCTTC. It translates to CASLTPTSVAGSYNEQFF.

This clonotype occurred once. This sequence joins TRBV10-3 and TRBJ2-5; TRBD1 aligns across 10 bases. V shed 2 bases and J 1 base; nucleotides not matched to a gene: 4. Per germline, CDR1 ENHRY and CDR2 SYGVKD. The CDR3 runs 16 residues. In DNA form, the CDR3 reads TGTGCCATCAGTGAGCGGGACAGGGGCATCCAAGAGACCCAGTACTTC. It specifies CAISERDRGIQETQYF.

The V gene is TRBV3-1, the J gene TRBJ1-5; 7 bases align to TRBD1. Germline CDR1 LGHDT, CDR2 YNNKEL (reference sequence). The V and J ends lost 3 bases and 4 bases, in that order; junction bases with no gene match: 3. The CDR3 runs 14 residues. The CDR3 DNA sequence: TGTGCCAGCAGCCAGTCACAGGGGAATCAGCCCCAGCATTTT. Encoded protein: CASSQSQGNQPQHF.

This clonotype was detected a few times. CDR3 in amino acids: CASRMGLAGTDTQYF. Here the CDR3 DNA reads TGTGCCAGCAGGATGGGACTAGCCGGCACAGATACGCAGTATTTT. V gene TRBV6-5 combines with J gene TRBJ2-3; the match to TRBD2 covers 9 bases. J lost 1 base, V lost 6 bases, and 5 bases had no gene match. The CDR3 sequence is 15 residues long. CDR1 and CDR2 (germline): MNHEY, SVGAGI.

V is TRBV11-1 and J is TRBJ2-7, with 14 positions matching TRBD2. The DNA end lines up better with TRBJ2-5; the J call may be wrong. The CDR3 has 17 residues. The germline V gene encodes CDR1 SGHAT and CDR2 FQDESV (reference sequence). CDR3 DNA: TGTGCCAGCAGTTCAGGGGGACTAGCGGGGGCTGGAGAGACCCAGTACTTC. Translated, it gives CASSSGGLAGAGETQYF.

The rearrangement links TRBV7-9 to TRBJ1-5; D is unclear. The CDR3 runs 16 residues. V was trimmed by 3 bases and J by 3 bases, leaving 15 bases between them. Germline loops: CDR1 SEHNR, CDR2 FQNEAQ (reference sequence). Here the CDR3 DNA reads TGTGCCAGCAGCTTGGGTCCCGGGAGAAACAATCAGCCCCAGCATTTT. Its protein is CASSLGPGRNNQPQHF.

The chain carries TRBV12-3 or TRBV12-4 and TRBJ2-4; TRBD2 aligns across 11 bases. Near its end, the DNA agrees better with TRBJ2-7, so the J call may be wrong. The CDR3 is 14 amino acids. The CDR3 spells CASLPGLAGGEQYF. CDR3 in DNA: TGTGCCAGCCTGCCCGGGCTAGCGGGGGGCGAGCAGTACTTC.

The chain has TRBV6-2 or TRBV6-3 and TRBJ2-7, with 10 nucleotides matching TRBD1. Germline V gene sequence: CDR1 MNHEY, CDR2 SVGEGT. V trimming: 6 bases; J trimming: 2 bases; junction bases outside the gene matches: 7. The length of the CDR3 is 15 residues. CDR3 DNA: TGTGCCAGCAGCCGGGGACAGGGGCGAACCTACGAGCAGTACTTC. Its protein product is CASSRGQGRTYEQYF.

The gene calls are TRBV19 and TRBJ2-4, with 7 bases identical to TRBD2. The J call is in doubt because the DNA end fits TRBJ2-7 better. Looked up from germline, CDR1 is LNHDA and CDR2 is SQIVND (reference sequence). This CDR3 comprises 14 residues. The CDR3 protein is CATREENSSYEQYF. CDR3 DNA sequence: TGTGCCACCCGGGAGGAGAATAGCTCCTACGAGCAGTACTTC.

J is TRBJ2-7 and V is TRBV30, with D perhaps given as TRBD1 or TRBD2 (5 bases each). Trimming took off 2 bases at V and 0 bases at J, with 8 bases between the two ends. This CDR3 region has 13 residues. CDR1 is GTSNPN and CDR2 is SVGIG in the germline V gene (reference sequence). The CDR3 DNA follows: TGTGCCTGGAGTCCAGGGAGCTCCTACGAGCAGTACTTC. It codes for CAWSPGSSYEQYF.

The chain joins TRBV6-2 or TRBV6-3 to TRBJ2-1, with 10 bases aligning to TRBD2. The length of the CDR3 is 13 residues. CDR1 and CDR2 from the germline V gene are MNHEY and SVGEGT. The V segment lost 6 bases and the J segment 7 bases; nucleotides outside the gene matches: 3. The CDR3 spells CASSGLAVNEQFF. The DNA for the CDR3 is TGTGCCAGCAGCGGACTAGCGGTTAATGAGCAGTTCTTC.

The V call is TRBV10-3, the J call TRBJ2-7, with unresolved D. The CDR3 length is 11 residues. Germline loops: CDR1 ENHRY, CDR2 SYGVKD. V shed 10 bases and J shed 3 bases, with 10 bases lying between them. CDR3: CATTSGYEQYF. The CDR3 region has the DNA TGTGCCACGACCTCGGGCTACGAGCAGTACTTC.

This clonotype was seen more than once but under ten times. The chain links TRBV30 to TRBJ2-7; no clear D. The V gene lost 2 bases and the J gene lost 3 bases, with 11 bases spanning the gap. The germline V gene encodes CDR1 GTSNPN and CDR2 SVGIG (reference sequence). This CDR3 spans 13 amino acids. The CDR3 region has the DNA TGTGCCTGGAGTAACACGGTCTACTACGAGCAGTACTTC. Encoded protein: CAWSNTVYYEQYF.

V is TRBV7-2 and J is TRBJ2-3; perhaps TRBD2 as D (7 bases). The CDR3 has 16 residues. V lost 5 bases and J lost 1, with 16 bases in between. CDR1 and CDR2 (germline): SGHTA, FQGNSA. CDR3 in DNA: TGTGCCAGCAGCCTTATCGCGGGGGCCCGCACAGATACGCAGTATTTT. Translated: CASSLIAGARTDTQYF.

This clonotype has only a few counts. V gene TRBV3-1 combines with J gene TRBJ2-7; D call uncertain. The CDR3 contains 17 residues. Germline CDR1 LGHDT, CDR2 YNNKEL (reference sequence). Trimming took off 5 bases at V and 0 bases at J, with 20 bases between the two ends. The CDR3 is CASSEGTDLSTSYEQYF. The DNA of the CDR3 is TGTGCCAGCAGCGAAGGCACGGACCTCTCAACCTCCTACGAGCAGTACTTC.

V and J are TRBV3-1 and TRBJ2-5, with D possibly called TRBD1 or TRBD2 (5 bases each). The V end was cut by 4 bases, the J end by 4 bases, with 16 bases between. Germline CDR1 is LGHDT and CDR2 is YNNKEL (reference sequence). The CDR3 length is 15 residues. This CDR3 is CASSRSGTVGETQYF. The CDR3 DNA reads as TGTGCCAGCAGCCGGTCCGGGACGGTGGGAGAGACCCAGTACTTC.

In regard to this clonotype: The junction departs from the called germline gene at one end, perhaps through a read error. The chain links TRBV3-1 to TRBJ2-3; 8 bases agree with TRBD2. The CDR3 runs 14 residues. Germline V CDR1 and CDR2: LGHDT, YNNKEL (reference sequence). CDR3 coding DNA: TGTGCCAGCAGCCACAGCGGGGGCGCAGATACGCGGTATTTT. It encodes CASSHSGGADTRYF.

The chain carries TRBV6-2 or TRBV6-3 and TRBJ2-5; 9 bases map to TRBD1. Germline V gives CDR1 MNHEY, CDR2 SVGEGT. CDR3 length equals 15 residues. Germline trimming cut 6 bases from V and 5 bases from J; bases unmatched to any gene: 10. DNA for the CDR3: TGTGCCAGCAGCCACGGGACAGGGACCGTGGAGACCCAGTACTTC. It yields the protein CASSHGTGTVETQYF.